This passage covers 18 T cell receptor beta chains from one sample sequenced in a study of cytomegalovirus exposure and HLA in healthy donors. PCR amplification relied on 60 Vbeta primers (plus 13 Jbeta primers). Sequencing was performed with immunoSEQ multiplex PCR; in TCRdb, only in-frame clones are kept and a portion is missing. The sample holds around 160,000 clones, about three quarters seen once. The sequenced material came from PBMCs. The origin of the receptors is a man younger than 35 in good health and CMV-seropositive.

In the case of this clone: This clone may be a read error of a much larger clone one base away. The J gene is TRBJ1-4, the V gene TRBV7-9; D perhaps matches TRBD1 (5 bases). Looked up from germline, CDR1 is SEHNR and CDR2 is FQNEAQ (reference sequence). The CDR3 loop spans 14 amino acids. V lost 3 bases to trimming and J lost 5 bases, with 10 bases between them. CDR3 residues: CASSFAGNNEKLFF. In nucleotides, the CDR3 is TGTGCCAGCAGCTTCGCAGGGAACAATGAAAAACTGTTTTTT.

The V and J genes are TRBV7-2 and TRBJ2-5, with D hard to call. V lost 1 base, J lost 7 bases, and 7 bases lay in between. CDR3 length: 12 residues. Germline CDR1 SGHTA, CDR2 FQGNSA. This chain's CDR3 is CASSLDSGTQYF. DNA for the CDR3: TGTGCCAGCAGCTTAGATTCAGGGACCCAGTACTTC.

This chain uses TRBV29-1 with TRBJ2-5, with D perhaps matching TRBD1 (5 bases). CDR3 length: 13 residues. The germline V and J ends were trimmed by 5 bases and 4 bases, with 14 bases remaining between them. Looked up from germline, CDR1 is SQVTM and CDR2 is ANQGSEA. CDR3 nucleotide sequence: TGCAGCGTTCACACTGTGGGGCGAGAGACCCAGTACTTC. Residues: CSVHTVGRETQYF. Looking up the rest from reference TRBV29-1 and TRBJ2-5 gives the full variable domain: SAVISQKPSRDICQRGTSLTIQCQVDSQVTMMFWYRQQPGQSLTLIATANQGSEATYESGFVIDKFPISRPNLTFSTLTVSNMSPEDSSIYLCSVHTVGRETQYFGPGTRLLVL.

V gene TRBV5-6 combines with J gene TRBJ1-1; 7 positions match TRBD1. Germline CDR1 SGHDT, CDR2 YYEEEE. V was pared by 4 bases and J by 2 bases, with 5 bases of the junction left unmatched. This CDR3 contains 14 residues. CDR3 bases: TGTGCCAGCAGCCGAGGGACAGCAAACACTGAAGCTTTCTTT. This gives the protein CASSRGTANTEAFF.

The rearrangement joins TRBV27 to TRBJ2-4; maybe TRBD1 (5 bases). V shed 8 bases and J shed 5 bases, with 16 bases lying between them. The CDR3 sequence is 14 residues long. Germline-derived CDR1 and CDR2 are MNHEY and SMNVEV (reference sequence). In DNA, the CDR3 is TGTGCCAGCTCAGGGCCGGGTAGAGAAAACATTCAGTACTTC. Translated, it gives CASSGPGRENIQYF.

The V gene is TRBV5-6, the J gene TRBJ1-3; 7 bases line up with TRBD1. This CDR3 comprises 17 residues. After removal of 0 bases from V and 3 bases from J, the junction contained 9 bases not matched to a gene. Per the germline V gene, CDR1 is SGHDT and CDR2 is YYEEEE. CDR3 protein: CASSLVVKGGFGNTIYF. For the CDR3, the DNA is TGTGCCAGCAGCTTGGTAGTTAAAGGGGGCTTTGGAAACACCATATATTTT.

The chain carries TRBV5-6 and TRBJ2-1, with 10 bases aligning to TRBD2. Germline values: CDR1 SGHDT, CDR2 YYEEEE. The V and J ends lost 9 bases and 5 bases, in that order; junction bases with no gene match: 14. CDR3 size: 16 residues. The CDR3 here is CATTSGISRQDNEQFF. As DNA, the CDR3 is TGTGCCACTACTAGCGGGATTAGTAGGCAGGACAATGAGCAGTTCTTC.

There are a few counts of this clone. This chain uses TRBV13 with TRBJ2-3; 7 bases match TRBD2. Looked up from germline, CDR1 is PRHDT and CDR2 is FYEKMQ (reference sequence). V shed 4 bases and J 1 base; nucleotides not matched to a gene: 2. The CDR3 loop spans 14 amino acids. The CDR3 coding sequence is TGTGCCAGCAGCTCCGGGAGGCGCACAGATACGCAGTATTTT. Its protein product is CASSSGRRTDTQYF.

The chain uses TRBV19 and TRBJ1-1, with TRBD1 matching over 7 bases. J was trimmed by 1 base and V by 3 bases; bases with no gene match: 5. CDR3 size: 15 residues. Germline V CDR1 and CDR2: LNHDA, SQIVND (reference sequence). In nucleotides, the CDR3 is TGTGCCAGTAGTATTTGGGGGACAGCGAACACTGAAGCTTTCTTT. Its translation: CASSIWGTANTEAFF. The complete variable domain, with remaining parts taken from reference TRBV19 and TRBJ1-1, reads DGGITQSPKYLFRKEGQNVTLSCEQNLNHDAMYWYRQDPGQGLRLIYYSQIVNDFQKGDIAEGYSVSREKKESFPLTVTSAQKNPTAFYLCASSIWGTANTEAFFGQGTRLTVV.

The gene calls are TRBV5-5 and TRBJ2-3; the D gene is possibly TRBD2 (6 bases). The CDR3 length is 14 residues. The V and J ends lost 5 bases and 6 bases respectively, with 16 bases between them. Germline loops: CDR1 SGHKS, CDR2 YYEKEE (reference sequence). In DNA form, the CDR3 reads TGTGCCAGCAGGTCTGCGGGATGGGGGGATACGCAGTATTTT. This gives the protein CASRSAGWGDTQYF.

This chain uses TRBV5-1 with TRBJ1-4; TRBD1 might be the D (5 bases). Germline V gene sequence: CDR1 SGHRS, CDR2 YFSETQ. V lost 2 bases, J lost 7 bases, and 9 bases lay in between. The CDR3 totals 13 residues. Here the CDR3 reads CASSFLQGEKLFF. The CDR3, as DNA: TGCGCCAGCAGCTTCCTCCAGGGTGAAAAACTGTTTTTT.

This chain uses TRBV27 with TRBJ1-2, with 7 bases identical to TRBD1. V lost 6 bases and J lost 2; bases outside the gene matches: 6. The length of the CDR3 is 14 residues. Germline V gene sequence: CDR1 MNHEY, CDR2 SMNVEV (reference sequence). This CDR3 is CASRGPGQNYGYTF. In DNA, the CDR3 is TGTGCCAGCAGAGGCCCGGGACAGAACTATGGCTACACCTTC.

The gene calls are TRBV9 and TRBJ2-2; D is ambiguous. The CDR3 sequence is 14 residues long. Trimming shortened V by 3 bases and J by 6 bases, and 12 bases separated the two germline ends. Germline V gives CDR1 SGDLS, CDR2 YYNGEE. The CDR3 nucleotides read TGTGCCAGCAGCGGACTTTCCCTGGCCGGGGAGCTGTTTTTT. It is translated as CASSGLSLAGELFF.

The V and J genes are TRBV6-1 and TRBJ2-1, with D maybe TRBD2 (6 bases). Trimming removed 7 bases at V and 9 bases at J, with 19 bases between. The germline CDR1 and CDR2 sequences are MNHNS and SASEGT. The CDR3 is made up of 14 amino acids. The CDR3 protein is CASTMRRDRGEQFF. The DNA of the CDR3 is TGTGCCAGCACAATGAGGAGGGACCGGGGTGAGCAGTTCTTC.

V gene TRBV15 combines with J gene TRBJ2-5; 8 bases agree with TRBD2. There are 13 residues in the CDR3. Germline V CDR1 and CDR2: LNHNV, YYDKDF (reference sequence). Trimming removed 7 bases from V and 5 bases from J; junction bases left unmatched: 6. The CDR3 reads CATNRGGLETQYF. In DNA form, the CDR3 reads TGTGCCACCAACCGGGGGGGCCTTGAGACCCAGTACTTC.

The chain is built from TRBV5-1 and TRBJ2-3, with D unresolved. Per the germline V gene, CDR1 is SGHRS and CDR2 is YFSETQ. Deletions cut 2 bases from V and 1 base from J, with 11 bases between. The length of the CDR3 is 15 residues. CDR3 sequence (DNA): TGCGCCAGCAGCTTTGGGCCCAAGGGCACAGATACGCAGTATTTT. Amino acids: CASSFGPKGTDTQYF.

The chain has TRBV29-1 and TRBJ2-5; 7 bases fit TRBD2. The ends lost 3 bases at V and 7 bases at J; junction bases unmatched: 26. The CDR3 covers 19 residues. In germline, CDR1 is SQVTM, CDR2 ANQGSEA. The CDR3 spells CSVDGAPRMAGVPLLTQYF. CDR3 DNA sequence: TGCAGCGTTGACGGAGCCCCTCGGATGGCGGGAGTTCCCTTGTTGACCCAGTACTTC. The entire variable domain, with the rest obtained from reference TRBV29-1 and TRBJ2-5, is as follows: SAVISQKPSRDICQRGTSLTIQCQVDSQVTMMFWYRQQPGQSLTLIATANQGSEATYESGFVIDKFPISRPNLTFSTLTVSNMSPEDSSIYLCSVDGAPRMAGVPLLTQYFGPGTRLLVL.

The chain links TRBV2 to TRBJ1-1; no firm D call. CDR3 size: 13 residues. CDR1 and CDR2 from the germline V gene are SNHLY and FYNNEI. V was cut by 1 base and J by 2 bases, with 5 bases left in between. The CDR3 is CASSEELNTEAFF. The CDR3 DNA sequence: TGTGCCAGCAGTGAAGAGCTTAACACTGAAGCTTTCTTT.